The rows below give T cell receptor beta chains drawn from one sample of a study of blood T cell repertoires in COVID-19. Sequencing was performed with immunoSEQ multiplex PCR; in TCRdb, only in-frame clones are kept and a portion is missing. The sample consists of 140,000 to 150,000 clones, roughly four fifths of them appearing once. Sequencing used peripheral blood. The receptors originated from a human donor with acute or convalescent COVID-19. The donor label of this sample is uncertain. Both conserved end residues are part of each CDR3. A D gene is named only where the DNA matches it firmly. Rows may omit the clone size; those that give it use once, few, many or a size class.

d_gene: NA; j_gene: TRBJ1-1; abundance: NA; v_gene: TRBV4-1; CDR3nt: TGCGCCAGCAGCCAAGTGATGCAGGGGGAAGCTTTCTTT; CDR3aa: CASSQVMQGEAFF
d_gene: NA; j_gene: TRBJ1-5; abundance: NA; v_gene: TRBV6-6; CDR3nt: TGTGCCAGCCAGGCACCCCAAAGCAATCAGCCCCAGCATTTT; CDR3aa: CASQAPQSNQPQHF
d_gene: TRBD2; j_gene: TRBJ2-7; abundance: many; v_gene: TRBV3-1/TRBV3-2; CDR3nt: TGTGCCAGCAGCCGGGGTCTAGCGGGGGGCTCCTACGAGCAGTACTTC; CDR3aa: CASSRGLAGGSYEQYF
d_gene: NA; j_gene: TRBJ2-2; abundance: NA; v_gene: TRBV18; CDR3nt: TGTGCCAGCTCTAGTGAGTTCAACACCGGGGAGCTGTTTTTT; CDR3aa: CASSSEFNTGELFF
d_gene: NA; j_gene: TRBJ1-2; abundance: once; v_gene: TRBV19; CDR3nt: TGTGCCAGTATGGACCGGAGGACCTATGGCTACACCTTC; CDR3aa: CASMDRRTYGYTF
d_gene: TRBD2; j_gene: TRBJ2-3; abundance: once; v_gene: TRBV27; CDR3nt: TGTGCCAGCAGCCCTTCTAGCGGGGGGGCTTATACGCAGTATTTT; CDR3aa: CASSPSSGGAYTQYF
d_gene: NA; j_gene: TRBJ1-4; abundance: NA; v_gene: TRBV18; CDR3nt: TGTGCCAGCTCACCACGGGGAGCCAGCGAAAAACTGTTTTTT; CDR3aa: CASSPRGASEKLFF
d_gene: NA; j_gene: TRBJ1-6; abundance: NA; v_gene: TRBV11-2; CDR3nt: TGTGCCAGCAGCTTAGGGCAAACGATGAATAATTCACCCCTCCACTTT; CDR3aa: CASSLGQTMNNSPLHF
d_gene: NA; j_gene: TRBJ1-1; abundance: NA; v_gene: TRBV7-9; CDR3nt: TGTGCCAGCAGCCCAGGGAGGGTTTACACCTCTTTCTTT; CDR3aa: CASSPGRVYTSFF
d_gene: TRBD1; j_gene: TRBJ2-1; abundance: NA; v_gene: TRBV29-1; CDR3nt: TGCAGCGTTGAGGACAGGGTACCCTCCTACAATGAGCAGTTCTTC; CDR3aa: CSVEDRVPSYNEQFF
d_gene: TRBD1; j_gene: TRBJ2-7; abundance: NA; v_gene: TRBV5-1; CDR3nt: TGCGCCAGCAGTTTTCCACAGGGGAGCAATTCCTACGAGCAGTACTTC; CDR3aa: CASSFPQGSNSYEQYF
d_gene: NA; j_gene: TRBJ2-7; abundance: NA; v_gene: TRBV4-1; CDR3nt: TGCGCCAGCAGCCAGGGGGGGGGCGAGTACGAGCAGTACTTC; CDR3aa: CASSQGGGEYEQYF
d_gene: TRBD1; j_gene: TRBJ1-2; abundance: NA; v_gene: TRBV30; CDR3nt: TGTGCCTTCAGCCGGGACAGGGATGGCTACACCTTC; CDR3aa: CAFSRDRDGYTF
d_gene: TRBD1; j_gene: TRBJ2-3; abundance: NA; v_gene: TRBV7-9; CDR3nt: TGTGCCAGCAGCCGGGGACAGGGAGCAGATACGCAGTATTTT; CDR3aa: CASSRGQGADTQYF
d_gene: TRBD2; j_gene: TRBJ2-1; abundance: NA; v_gene: TRBV3-1/TRBV3-2; CDR3nt: TGTGCCAGCAGCCAAGATCTTCCTAGCGGGGGGTTAAACAATGAGCAGTTCTTC; CDR3aa: CASSQDLPSGGLNNEQFF
d_gene: NA; j_gene: TRBJ2-7; abundance: NA; v_gene: TRBV5-1; CDR3nt: TGCGCCAGCAGCTCCTCTGAGGGATCCTACGAGCAGTACTTC; CDR3aa: CASSSSEGSYEQYF
d_gene: NA; j_gene: TRBJ2-2; abundance: NA; v_gene: TRBV12-3/TRBV12-4; CDR3nt: TGTGCCAGCAGAAATCAGGGGACCGGGGAGCTGTTTTTT; CDR3aa: CASRNQGTGELFF
d_gene: TRBD1; j_gene: TRBJ2-2; abundance: NA; v_gene: TRBV18; CDR3nt: TGTGCCAGCTCACGGGGGACAGGGACGAACACCGGGGAGCTGTTTTTT; CDR3aa: CASSRGTGTNTGELFF
d_gene: NA; j_gene: TRBJ2-6; abundance: NA; v_gene: TRBV7-9; CDR3nt: TGTGCCAGCAGCTTCGGGATTCTCGGCTCTGGGGCCAACGTCCTGACTTTC; CDR3aa: CASSFGILGSGANVLTF
d_gene: TRBD1; j_gene: TRBJ1-2; abundance: once; v_gene: TRBV9; CDR3nt: TGTGCCAGCTTGGCTGAGGAGGGGACAGGTTATGGCTACACCTTC; CDR3aa: CASLAEEGTGYGYTF
d_gene: TRBD1; j_gene: TRBJ2-3; abundance: NA; v_gene: TRBV5-8; CDR3nt: TGTGCCAGCAGCTTAGACAGGGAAGGCACAGATACGCAGTATTTT; CDR3aa: CASSLDREGTDTQYF
d_gene: NA; j_gene: TRBJ1-5; abundance: NA; v_gene: TRBV16; CDR3nt: TGTGCCAGCAGCCAAGACGGAGGAGGTCAGCCCCAGCATTTT; CDR3aa: CASSQDGGGQPQHF
d_gene: TRBD2; j_gene: TRBJ2-1; abundance: NA; v_gene: TRBV5-4; CDR3nt: TGTGCCAGCAGCCTCCCCGGACTAGCGGGGGTCAATGAGCAGTTCTTC; CDR3aa: CASSLPGLAGVNEQFF
d_gene: NA; j_gene: TRBJ2-1; abundance: NA; v_gene: TRBV11-3; CDR3nt: TGTGCCAGCAGCTTAGCAGGGGATGAGCAGTTCTTC; CDR3aa: CASSLAGDEQFF
d_gene: NA; j_gene: TRBJ1-2; abundance: NA; v_gene: TRBV28; CDR3nt: TGTGCCACCGGCGGGACGTATGGCTACACCTTC; CDR3aa: CATGGTYGYTF
d_gene: NA; j_gene: TRBJ1-1; abundance: NA; v_gene: TRBV7-2; CDR3nt: TGTGCCAGCAGCTTAGGTGCGGGCACTGAAGCTTTCTTT; CDR3aa: CASSLGAGTEAFF
d_gene: NA; j_gene: TRBJ1-2; abundance: NA; v_gene: TRBV6-5; CDR3nt: TGTGCCAGCAGTCTCCTCGGGGTTGAGATTGGCTACACCTTC; CDR3aa: CASSLLGVEIGYTF
d_gene: TRBD1; j_gene: TRBJ1-4; abundance: NA; v_gene: TRBV5-1; CDR3nt: TGCGCCAGCAGCAGTACAGGGGGGCTTGAAAAACTGTTTTTT; CDR3aa: CASSSTGGLEKLFF
d_gene: TRBD1; j_gene: TRBJ2-2; abundance: NA; v_gene: TRBV13; CDR3nt: TGTGCCAGCAGCTTGGGTAGGGACAGGGGGCGCGGTCACACCGGGGAGCTGTTTTTT; CDR3aa: CASSLGRDRGRGHTGELFF
d_gene: NA; j_gene: TRBJ1-4; abundance: NA; v_gene: TRBV6-5; CDR3nt: TGTGCCAGCAATCATCAGGTGAATGAAAAACTGTTTTTT; CDR3aa: CASNHQVNEKLFF
d_gene: NA; j_gene: TRBJ2-2; abundance: NA; v_gene: TRBV7-9; CDR3nt: TGTGCCAGCAGCTCACTAGCAGACAGGGAGAAGGACACCGGGGAGCTGTTTTTT; CDR3aa: CASSSLADREKDTGELFF
d_gene: TRBD1; j_gene: TRBJ2-1; abundance: NA; v_gene: TRBV13; CDR3nt: TGTGCCAGCAGCCCCCGGACAGGGGGAGAATCCTACAATGAGCAGTTCTTC; CDR3aa: CASSPRTGGESYNEQFF
d_gene: TRBD1; j_gene: TRBJ1-2; abundance: NA; v_gene: TRBV6-1; CDR3nt: TGTGCCAGCAGTGAGCCCTTCAGGGGGACCTATGGCTACACCTTC; CDR3aa: CASSEPFRGTYGYTF
d_gene: NA; j_gene: TRBJ2-3; abundance: NA; v_gene: TRBV7-3; CDR3nt: TGTGCCAGCAGCTTAGACGTCCGCTTGGGGGGTACGCAGTATTTT; CDR3aa: CASSLDVRLGGTQYF
d_gene: TRBD1; j_gene: TRBJ1-3; abundance: few; v_gene: TRBV13; CDR3nt: TGTGCCAGCAGCTTAGCCCCCCGGATCAGGACAGGGGGAGTAATGGGAAACACCATATATTTT; CDR3aa: CASSLAPRIRTGGVMGNTIYF
d_gene: NA; j_gene: TRBJ1-4; abundance: NA; v_gene: TRBV30; CDR3nt: TGTGCCTTGGGGGGACCTCATGCAACTAATGAAAAACTGTTTTTT; CDR3aa: CALGGPHATNEKLFF
d_gene: NA; j_gene: TRBJ1-6; abundance: few; v_gene: TRBV9; CDR3nt: TGTGCCAGCAGCGTAAGTGACAGAGTCTATAATTCACCCCTCCACTTT; CDR3aa: CASSVSDRVYNSPLHF
d_gene: NA; j_gene: TRBJ1-2; abundance: NA; v_gene: TRBV18; CDR3nt: TGTGCCAGCTCACCCGGTGCCAACTATGGCTACACCTTC; CDR3aa: CASSPGANYGYTF
d_gene: NA; j_gene: TRBJ1-6; abundance: NA; v_gene: TRBV5-4; CDR3nt: TGTGCCAGCAGCTTGAAAGACAGACGATCACCCCTCCACTTT; CDR3aa: CASSLKDRRSPLHF
d_gene: NA; j_gene: TRBJ2-3; abundance: NA; v_gene: TRBV5-4; CDR3nt: TGTGCCAGCAGCTTGGGAGGGGGTTCCACAGATACGCAGTATTTT; CDR3aa: CASSLGGGSTDTQYF
d_gene: TRBD1; j_gene: TRBJ1-2; abundance: NA; v_gene: TRBV13; CDR3nt: TGTGCCAGCAGCCTGGGACAGGGGAACCCCCCGAACTATGGCTACACCTTC; CDR3aa: CASSLGQGNPPNYGYTF